Described below is a single T cell receptor (beta chain) sequence and its context. This record belongs to a study of blood T cell repertoires in COVID-19. Whole-study context: COVID-19 samples, acute and convalescent, were from the United States, Italy and Spain.

V was pared by 7 bases and J by 5 bases, with 9 bases of the junction left unmatched. The germline V gene encodes CDR1 MNHEY and CDR2 SVGAGI. This CDR3 is 14 amino acids long. Using immunoSEQ multiplex PCR, the repertoire was profiled, and TCRdb retains in-frame clones only, with some absent. The table records under 350,000 clones, approximately 85% of them present only once. Sample: peripheral blood. This TCR was recovered from a woman aged 70-85 years with acute or convalescent COVID-19. The chain has TRBV6-5 and TRBJ2-5, with TRBD2 matching 8 bases. CDR3 amino acids: CASKNGGAGETQYF. Here the CDR3 DNA reads TGTGCCAGCAAGAACGGGGGGGCTGGGGAGACCCAGTACTTC.